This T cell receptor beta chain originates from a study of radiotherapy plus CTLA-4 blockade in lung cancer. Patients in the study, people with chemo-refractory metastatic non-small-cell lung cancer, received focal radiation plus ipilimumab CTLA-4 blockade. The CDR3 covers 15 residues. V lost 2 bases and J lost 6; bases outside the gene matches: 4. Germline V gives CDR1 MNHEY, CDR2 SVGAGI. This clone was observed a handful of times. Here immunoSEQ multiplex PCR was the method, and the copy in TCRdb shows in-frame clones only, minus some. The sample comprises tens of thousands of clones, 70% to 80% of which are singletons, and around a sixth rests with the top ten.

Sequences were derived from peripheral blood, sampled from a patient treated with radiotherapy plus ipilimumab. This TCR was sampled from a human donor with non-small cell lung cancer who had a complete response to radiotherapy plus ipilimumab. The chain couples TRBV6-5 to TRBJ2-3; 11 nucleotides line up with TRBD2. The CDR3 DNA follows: TGTGCCAGCAGTTACAATAGCGGGAGGGCGGATACGCAGTATTTT. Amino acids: CASSYNSGRADTQYF.